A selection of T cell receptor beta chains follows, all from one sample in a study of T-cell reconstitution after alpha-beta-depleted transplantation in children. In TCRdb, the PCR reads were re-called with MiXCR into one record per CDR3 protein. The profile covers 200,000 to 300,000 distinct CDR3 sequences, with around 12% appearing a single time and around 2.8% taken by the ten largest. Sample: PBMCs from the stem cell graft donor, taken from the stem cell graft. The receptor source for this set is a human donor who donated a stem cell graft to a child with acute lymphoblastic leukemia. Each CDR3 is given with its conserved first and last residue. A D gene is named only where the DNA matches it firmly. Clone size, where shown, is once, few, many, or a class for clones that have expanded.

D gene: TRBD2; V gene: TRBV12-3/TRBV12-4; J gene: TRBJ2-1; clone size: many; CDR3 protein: CASTTTTGTSVDNEQFF; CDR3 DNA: TGTGCCAGCACTACTACTACCGGGACTAGCGTTGACAATGAGCAGTTCTTC
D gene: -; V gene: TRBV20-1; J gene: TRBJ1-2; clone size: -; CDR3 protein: CSARDQGSYYGYTF; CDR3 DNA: TGCAGTGCTAGAGATCAGGGCAGCTACTATGGCTACACCTTC
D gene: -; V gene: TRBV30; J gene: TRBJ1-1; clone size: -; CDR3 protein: CAWYRRSNTEAFF; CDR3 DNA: TGTGCCTGGTACAGAAGGTCGAACACTGAAGCTTTCTTT
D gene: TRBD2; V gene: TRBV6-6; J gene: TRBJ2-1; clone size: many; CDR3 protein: CASSARSGDEQFF; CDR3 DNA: TGTGCCAGCAGTGCCCGGAGCGGGGATGAGCAGTTCTTC
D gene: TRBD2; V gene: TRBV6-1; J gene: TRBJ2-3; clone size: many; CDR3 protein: CASSRGGLSTDTQYF; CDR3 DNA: TGTGCCAGCAGTCGCGGGGGGCTCAGCACAGATACGCAGTATTTT
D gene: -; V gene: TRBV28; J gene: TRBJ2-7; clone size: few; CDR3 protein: CASSLGLNRPSYEQYF; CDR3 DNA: TGTGCCAGCAGTTTAGGTCTAAACCGACCCTCCTACGAGCAGTACTTC
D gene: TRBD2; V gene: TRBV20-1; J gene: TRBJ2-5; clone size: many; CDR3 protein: CSARGYSGREGPEETQYF; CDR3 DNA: TGCAGTGCTAGAGGATACTCAGGGCGGGAGGGGCCAGAAGAGACCCAGTACTTC
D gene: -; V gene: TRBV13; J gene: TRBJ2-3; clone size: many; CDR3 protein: CASSTTHSTDTQYF; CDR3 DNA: TGTGCCAGCAGCACCACTCACAGCACAGATACGCAGTATTTT
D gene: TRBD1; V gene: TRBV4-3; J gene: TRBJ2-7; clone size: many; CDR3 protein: CASSQNRGHVEQYF; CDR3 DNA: TGCGCCAGCAGCCAAAACAGGGGGCATGTCGAGCAGTACTTC
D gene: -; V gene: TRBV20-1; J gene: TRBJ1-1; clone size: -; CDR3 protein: CSASKSWDTEAFF; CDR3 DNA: TGCAGTGCTAGCAAGTCCTGGGACACTGAAGCTTTCTTT
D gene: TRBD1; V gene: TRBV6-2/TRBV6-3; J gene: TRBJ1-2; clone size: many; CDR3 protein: CASSPGTGMAGYTF; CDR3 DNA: TGTGCCAGCAGTCCCGGGACAGGAATGGCAGGCTACACCTTC
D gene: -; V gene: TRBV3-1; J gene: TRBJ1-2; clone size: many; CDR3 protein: CASSQASMGRTYGYTF; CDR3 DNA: TGTGCCAGCAGCCAAGCTTCCATGGGCAGGACCTATGGCTACACCTTC
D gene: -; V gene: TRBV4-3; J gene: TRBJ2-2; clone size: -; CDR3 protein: CASSQDALGYGELFF; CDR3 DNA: TGCGCCAGCAGCCAAGATGCATTGGGGTACGGGGAGCTGTTTTTT
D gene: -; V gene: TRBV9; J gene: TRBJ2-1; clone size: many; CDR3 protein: CASSVAFSASYNEQFF; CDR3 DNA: TGTGCCAGCAGCGTAGCGTTTAGCGCGTCCTACAATGAGCAGTTCTTC
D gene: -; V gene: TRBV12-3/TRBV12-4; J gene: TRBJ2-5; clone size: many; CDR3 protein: CASSARDGETQYF; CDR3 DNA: TGTGCCAGCAGCGCACGGGACGGAGAGACCCAGTACTTC
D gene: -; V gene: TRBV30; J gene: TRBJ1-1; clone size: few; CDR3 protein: CAWMMSVTEAFF; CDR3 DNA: TGTGCCTGGATGATGTCCGTCACTGAAGCTTTCTTT
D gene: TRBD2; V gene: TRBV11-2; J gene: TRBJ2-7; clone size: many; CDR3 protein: CASSISGTSGGRSYEQYF; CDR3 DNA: TGTGCCAGCAGCATATCCGGGACTAGCGGGGGCCGCTCCTACGAGCAGTACTTC
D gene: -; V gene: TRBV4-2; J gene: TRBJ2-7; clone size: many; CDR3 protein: CASSQEWDGSYEQYF; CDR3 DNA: TGTGCCAGCAGCCAAGAATGGGACGGCTCCTACGAGCAGTACTTC